This T cell receptor (beta chain) was sequenced during a study of control samples from healthy donors and cancer patients. Sequencing used immunoSEQ multiplex PCR; TCRdb keeps in-frame clones, though not all of them. The sample carries 70,000 to 95,000 clones, more than 85% recorded once. The V and J ends lost 4 bases and 6 bases respectively, with 18 bases between them. The germline gives CDR1 SEHNR, CDR2 FQNEAQ (reference sequence). The CDR3 consists of 15 residues. V gene TRBV7-9 combines with J gene TRBJ1-1, with D maybe TRBD1 (5 bases). The receptor's source is a woman between 40 and 50 years old with lung cancer. The source material was PBMCs. As DNA, the CDR3 is TGTGCCAGCAGCTGGTGGTTTGGGGGAGACGCTGAAGCTTTCTTT. This codes for CASSWWFGGDAEAFF.